This T cell receptor beta chain derives from a study of blood T cells in healthy people across ages (dated by TCRdb to between 2015 and 2017). Broadly, across the study: In model experiments, template switching captured about one uniquely barcoded TCR beta cDNA molecule for every two T cells. Donors of different ages were randomly distributed across sequencing lanes to avoid experimental bias. For two donors (one aged 18 to 29 and one aged 80 or older), the study analyzed two additional independent replicas of 1 million unique cDNA reads from the same blood draw. Four age groups were formed from the donors: young (average roughly 15 years), middle-aged (just under 40), aged (about 62) and long-lived (approximately 78). Using deep sequencing normalized with unique cDNA molecular identifiers, the study measured how TCR beta repertoire diversity changes with age. General conclusions and limits of the study: Because the CMV infection status of the donors was unknown, age-related changes in expanded clonotypes may potentially have been confounded. Observed TCR beta diversity per million T cells fell roughly linearly with age, and a significant reduction was already apparent by age about 36. Because profiling used bulk unsorted PBMCs, naive and antigen-experienced compartments could not be compared conclusively. Total diversity estimates from one million sequenced T cells were considered lower bounds and underestimates. Compared with the aged group, the long-lived group had more naive CD4+ T cells, fewer expanded clones and increased TCR diversity, suggesting age selection. There was a strong correlation between observed TCR beta diversity and the percentage of naive T cells measured by flow cytometry.

This clonotype was observed a handful of times. Its antigen is not yet known. Per-base quality was not reported, and no clone a single base away is much larger than it. Libraries were constructed by 5' RACE. Sequencing was carried out with an Illumina HiSeq 2500. A second PCR of roughly 6 to 11 cycles was run with a J-beta primer mix and a sample-barcoded 5' primer. Each TCR beta cDNA molecule received a unique molecular identifier from a template-switch 5' adaptor carrying 12 random nucleotides. At least 2.5 million CDR3-containing paired-end reads were obtained from each sample. The Mint cDNA synthesis kit, primed by a TRBC-specific oligonucleotide, was used to synthesize first-strand cDNA from all RNA. Following uracil-DNA glycosylase treatment, all cDNA underwent a first 18-cycle PCR with the universal primers M1SS and BC2_uni_R. Concerning the study's data processing: Each sample was normalized by randomly selecting 1 million high-quality reads, each carrying a distinct molecular identifier. Reads sharing molecular identifiers were discarded rather than binned into consensus sequences. MiTCR, set to a Q25 quality threshold and the strictest error-elimination algorithm, was used for CDR3 identification, clonotype clustering and error correction. A nonparametric unseen species model with Euler transformation was used to estimate lower-bound total TCR beta diversity. TCRdb's own reprocessing of the public reads used fastp at Q25 and MiXCR and kept productive beta chains. Entries are consolidated by CDR3 protein sequence, retaining the most common genes and DNA. In this record, the V and J calls reflect TCRdb's handling and not the investigators' own analysis. This sample gives around 1.7 million distinct CDR3 sequences in total; under 30% of them show up just once. The ten biggest clones cover roughly 8% of the sample.

Ends trimmed: V by 8 bases, J by 4 bases; bases unmatched to a gene: 10. The CDR3 contains 15 residues, cysteine and phenylalanine counted. Only the CDR3 DNA stays, 45 bases, in frame from base 1. Via the germline V gene, CDR1 is MDHEN and CDR2 SYDVKM. Systemically healthy Caucasian individuals from Russia, some 36 in total and aged roughly 6 to 90 years, were included as donors. Each donor gave approximately 10 milliliters of peripheral blood, collected into EDTA-treated Vacutainer tubes. Ficoll-Paque density-gradient centrifugation was used to isolate PBMCs, with at least 7 million per sample. Trizol reagent was used to extract total RNA from the PBMCs, yielding at least 6 micrograms per sample. Naive CD45RAhigh/CD27high T cell percentages were measured by flow cytometry on a PBMC aliquot from every donor.

The V and J genes are TRBV28 and TRBJ2-5; 10 bases in the junction line up with TRBD1. This receptor was identified in a woman younger than 45 in good health. Sequenced material: blood. Here is the DNA: TGTGCCAGCGGGTTGTCTGGGACAGGGGTAGAGACCCAGTACTTC. It is translated as CASGLSGTGVETQYF.